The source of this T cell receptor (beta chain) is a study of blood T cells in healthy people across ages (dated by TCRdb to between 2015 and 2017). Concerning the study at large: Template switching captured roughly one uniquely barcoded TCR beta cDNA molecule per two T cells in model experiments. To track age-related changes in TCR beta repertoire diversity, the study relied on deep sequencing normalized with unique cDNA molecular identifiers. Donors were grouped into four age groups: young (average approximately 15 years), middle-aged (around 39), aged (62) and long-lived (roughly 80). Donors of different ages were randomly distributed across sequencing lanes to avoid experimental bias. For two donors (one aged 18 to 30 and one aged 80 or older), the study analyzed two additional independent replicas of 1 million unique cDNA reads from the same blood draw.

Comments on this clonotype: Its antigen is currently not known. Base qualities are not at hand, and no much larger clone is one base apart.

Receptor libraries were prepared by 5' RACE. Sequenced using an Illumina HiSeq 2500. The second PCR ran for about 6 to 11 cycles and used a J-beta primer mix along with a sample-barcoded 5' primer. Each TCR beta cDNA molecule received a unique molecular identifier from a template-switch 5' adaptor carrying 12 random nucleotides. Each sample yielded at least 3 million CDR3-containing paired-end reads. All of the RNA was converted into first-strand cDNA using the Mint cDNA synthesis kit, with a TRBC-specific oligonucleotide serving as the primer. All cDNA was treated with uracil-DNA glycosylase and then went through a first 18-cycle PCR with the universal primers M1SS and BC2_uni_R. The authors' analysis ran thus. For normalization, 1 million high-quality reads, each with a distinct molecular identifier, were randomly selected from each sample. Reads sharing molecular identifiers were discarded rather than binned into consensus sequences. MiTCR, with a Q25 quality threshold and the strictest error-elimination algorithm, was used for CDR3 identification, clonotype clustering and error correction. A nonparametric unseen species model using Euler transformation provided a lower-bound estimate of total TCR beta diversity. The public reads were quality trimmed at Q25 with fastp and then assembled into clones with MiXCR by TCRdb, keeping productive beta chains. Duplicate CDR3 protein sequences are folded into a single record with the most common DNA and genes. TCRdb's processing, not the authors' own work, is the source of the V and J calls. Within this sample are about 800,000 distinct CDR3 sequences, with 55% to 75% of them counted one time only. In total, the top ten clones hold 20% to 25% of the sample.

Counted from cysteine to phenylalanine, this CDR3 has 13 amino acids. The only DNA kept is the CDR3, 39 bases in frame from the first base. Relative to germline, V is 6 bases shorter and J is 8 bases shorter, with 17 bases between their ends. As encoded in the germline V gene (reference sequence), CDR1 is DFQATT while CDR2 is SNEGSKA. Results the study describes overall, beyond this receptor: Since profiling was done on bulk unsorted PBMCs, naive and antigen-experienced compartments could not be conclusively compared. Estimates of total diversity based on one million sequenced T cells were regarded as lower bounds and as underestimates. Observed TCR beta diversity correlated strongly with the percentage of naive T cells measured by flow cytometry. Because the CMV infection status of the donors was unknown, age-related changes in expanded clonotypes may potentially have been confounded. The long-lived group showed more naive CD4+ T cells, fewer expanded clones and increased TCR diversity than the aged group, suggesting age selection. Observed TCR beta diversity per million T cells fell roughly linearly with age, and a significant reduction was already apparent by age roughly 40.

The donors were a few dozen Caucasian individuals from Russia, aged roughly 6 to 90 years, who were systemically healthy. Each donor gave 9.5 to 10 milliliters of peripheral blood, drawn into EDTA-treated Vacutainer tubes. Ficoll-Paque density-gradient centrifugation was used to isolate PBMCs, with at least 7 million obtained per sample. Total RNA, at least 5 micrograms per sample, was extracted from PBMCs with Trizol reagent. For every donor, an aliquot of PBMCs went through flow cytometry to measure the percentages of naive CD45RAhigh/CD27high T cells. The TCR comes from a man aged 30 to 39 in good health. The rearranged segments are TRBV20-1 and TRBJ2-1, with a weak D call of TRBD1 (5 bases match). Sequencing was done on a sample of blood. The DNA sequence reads TGCAGTGCCCCCCAGGACACGTTACATGAGCAGTTCTTC. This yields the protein CSAPQDTLHEQFF.